Reported below is one T cell receptor (beta chain). Antigen: not known. A v3.0 immunoSEQ assay was performed at survey level. Sequencing was intended to reach about 40,000-50,000 T-cell genomes per sample. Generated by immunoSEQ multiplex PCR, the TCRdb table keeps only in-frame clones and is missing some. Of about 30,000 clones detected, 78% appear once; the ten largest clones hold approximately 9.4%. This record belongs to a study of long-term antiretroviral therapy in people with HIV. About the research overall: Earliest sampling preceded the 2015 immediate-ART recommendation by about a decade. Findings of the study overall: Increased diversity was seen after ART, yet it remained lower than in transplant donor controls. Clones showing expansion before ART dominated the repertoire at all time points.

Trimming cost V 1 base and J 6 bases; bases outside gene matches: 10. The CDR3 spans 17 residues. Germline V CDR1 and CDR2: MNHEY, SMNVEV (reference sequence). The receptor was derived from a young man with HIV. The chain links TRBV27 to TRBJ1-5, with TRBD1 matching 9 bases. Here the sequenced sample was unsorted PBMCs, taken 1.5 years before starting antiretroviral therapy. The CDR3 coding sequence is TGTGCCAGCAGTTTATTCGCCCCACAGGGGGCAGGTCAGCCCCAGCATTTT. It yields the protein CASSLFAPQGAGQPQHF.